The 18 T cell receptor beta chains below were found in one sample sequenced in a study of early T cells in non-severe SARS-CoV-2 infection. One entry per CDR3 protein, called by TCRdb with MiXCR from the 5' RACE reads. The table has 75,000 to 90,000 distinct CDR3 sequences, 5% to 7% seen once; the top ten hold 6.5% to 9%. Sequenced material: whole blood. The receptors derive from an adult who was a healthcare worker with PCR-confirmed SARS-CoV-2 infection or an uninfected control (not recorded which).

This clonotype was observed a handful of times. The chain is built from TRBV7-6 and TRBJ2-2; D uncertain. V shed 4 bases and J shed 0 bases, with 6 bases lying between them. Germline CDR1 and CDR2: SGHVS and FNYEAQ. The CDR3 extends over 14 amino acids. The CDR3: CASSSSPNTGELFF. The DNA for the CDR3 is TGTGCCAGCAGCTCCAGCCCGAACACCGGGGAGCTGTTTTTT.

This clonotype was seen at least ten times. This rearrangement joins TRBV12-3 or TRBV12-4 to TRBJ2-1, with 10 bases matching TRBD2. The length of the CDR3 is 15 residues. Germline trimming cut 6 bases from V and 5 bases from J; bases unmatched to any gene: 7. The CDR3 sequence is CASSSGLAVNNEQFF. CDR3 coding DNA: TGTGCCAGCAGCTCTGGACTAGCGGTGAACAATGAGCAGTTCTTC.

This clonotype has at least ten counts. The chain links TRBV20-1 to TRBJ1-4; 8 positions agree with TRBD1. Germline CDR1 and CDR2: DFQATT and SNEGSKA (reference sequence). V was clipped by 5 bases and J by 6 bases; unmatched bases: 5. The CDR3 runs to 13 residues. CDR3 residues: CSAVDRGYEKLFF. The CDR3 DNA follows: TGCAGTGCTGTTGACAGGGGATATGAAAAACTGTTTTTT.

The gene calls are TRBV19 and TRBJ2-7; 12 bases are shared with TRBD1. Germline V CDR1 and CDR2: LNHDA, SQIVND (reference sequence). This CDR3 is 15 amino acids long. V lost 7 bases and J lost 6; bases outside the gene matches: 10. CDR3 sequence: CASTNSGTGGVEQYF. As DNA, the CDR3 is TGTGCCAGTACCAACTCCGGGACAGGGGGCGTCGAGCAGTACTTC.

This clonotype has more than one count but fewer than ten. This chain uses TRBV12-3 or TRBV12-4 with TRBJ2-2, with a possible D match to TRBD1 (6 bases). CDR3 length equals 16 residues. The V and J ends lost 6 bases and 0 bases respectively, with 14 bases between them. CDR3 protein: CASRPTGSANTGELFF. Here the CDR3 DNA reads TGTGCCAGCAGGCCAACAGGGTCGGCGAACACCGGGGAGCTGTTTTTT.

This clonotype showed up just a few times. The CDR3 loop reads CAKELAPSSYNEQFF. CDR3 DNA: TGCGCCAAAGAACTAGCACCGAGCTCCTACAATGAGCAGTTCTTC. The chain links TRBV10-1 to TRBJ2-1; D may be TRBD2 (6 bases). Germline V gene sequence: CDR1 WNHNN, CDR2 SYGVQD (reference sequence). The ends were cut back, 10 bases at V and 0 bases at J, with 16 bases in the middle. The CDR3 extends over 15 amino acids.

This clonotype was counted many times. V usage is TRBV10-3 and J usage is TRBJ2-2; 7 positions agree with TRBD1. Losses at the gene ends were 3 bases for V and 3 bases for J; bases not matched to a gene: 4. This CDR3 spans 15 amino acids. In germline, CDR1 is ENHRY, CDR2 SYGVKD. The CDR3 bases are TGTGCCATCAGTGAACATGACAGGGACACCGGGGAGCTGTTTTTT. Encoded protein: CAISEHDRDTGELFF.

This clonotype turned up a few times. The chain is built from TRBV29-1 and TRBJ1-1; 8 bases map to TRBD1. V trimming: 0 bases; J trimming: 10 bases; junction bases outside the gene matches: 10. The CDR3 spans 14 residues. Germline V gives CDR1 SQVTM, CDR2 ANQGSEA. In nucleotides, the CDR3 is TGCAGCGTTGAAGATCGAGGCAGGGGGCCTGGAGCTTTCTTT. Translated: CSVEDRGRGPGAFF.

The CDR3 sequence is CASSTDSYNEKLFF. The CDR3 DNA sequence: TGTGCCAGCAGCACCGACAGTTATAATGAAAAACTGTTTTTT. This sequence joins TRBV28 and TRBJ1-4, with a possible D match to TRBD1 (5 bases). The CDR3 is made up of 14 amino acids. The ends were cut back, 6 bases at V and 4 bases at J, with 12 bases in the middle. Germline CDR1 MDHEN, CDR2 SYDVKM.

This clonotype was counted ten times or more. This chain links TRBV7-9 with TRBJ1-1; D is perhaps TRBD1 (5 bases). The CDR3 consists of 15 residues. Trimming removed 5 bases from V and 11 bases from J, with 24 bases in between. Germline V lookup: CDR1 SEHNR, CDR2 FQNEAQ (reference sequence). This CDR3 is CASSPRDGRAKNAFF. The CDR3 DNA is TGTGCCAGCAGCCCACGGGACGGCCGCGCGAAGAATGCTTTCTTT.

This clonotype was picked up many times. The CDR3 bases are TGTGCCAGCCTCGGAGGGGCGCAAGGGAATGGCTACACCTTC. Protein product: CASLGGAQGNGYTF. The chain has TRBV6-6 and TRBJ1-2; possibly TRBD1 for D (5 bases). Trimming cost V 8 bases and J 6 bases, with 19 bases left between them. This CDR3 contains 14 residues. Germline loops: CDR1 MNHNY, CDR2 SVGAGI (reference sequence).

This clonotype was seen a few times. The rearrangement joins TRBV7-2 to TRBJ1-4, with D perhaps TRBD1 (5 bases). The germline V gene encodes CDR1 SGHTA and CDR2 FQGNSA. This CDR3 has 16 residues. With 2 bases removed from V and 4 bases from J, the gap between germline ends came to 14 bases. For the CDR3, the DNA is TGTGCCAGCAGCTTACGCCCGGGACGGAGTAATGAAAAACTGTTTTTT. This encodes CASSLRPGRSNEKLFF.

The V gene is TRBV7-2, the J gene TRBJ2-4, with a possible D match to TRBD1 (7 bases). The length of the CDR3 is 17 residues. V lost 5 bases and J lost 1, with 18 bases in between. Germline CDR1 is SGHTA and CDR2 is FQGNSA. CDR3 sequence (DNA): TGTGCCAGCAGCCCCCAGGGGGGAGTGGTGGCCAAAAACATTCAGTACTTC. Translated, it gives CASSPQGGVVAKNIQYF.

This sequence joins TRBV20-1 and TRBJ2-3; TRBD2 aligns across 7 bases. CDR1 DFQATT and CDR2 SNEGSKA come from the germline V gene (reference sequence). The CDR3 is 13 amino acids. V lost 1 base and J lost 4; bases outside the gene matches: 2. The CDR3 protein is CSARASGADTQYF. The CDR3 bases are TGCAGTGCTAGAGCAAGCGGGGCAGATACGCAGTATTTT.

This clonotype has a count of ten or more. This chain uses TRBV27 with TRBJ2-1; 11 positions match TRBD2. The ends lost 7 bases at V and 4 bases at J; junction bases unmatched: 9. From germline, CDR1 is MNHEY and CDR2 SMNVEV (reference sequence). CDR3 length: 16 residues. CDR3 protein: CASTSLTSGKYNEQFF. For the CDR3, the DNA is TGTGCCAGCACCTCTTTGACTAGCGGGAAGTACAATGAGCAGTTCTTC.

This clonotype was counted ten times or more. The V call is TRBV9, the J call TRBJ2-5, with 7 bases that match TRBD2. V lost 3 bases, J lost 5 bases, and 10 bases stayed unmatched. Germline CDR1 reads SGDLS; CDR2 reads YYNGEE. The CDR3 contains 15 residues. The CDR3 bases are TGTGCCAGCAGCGGAGGCCACCAGGGAGGGGAGACCCAGTACTTC. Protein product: CASSGGHQGGETQYF.

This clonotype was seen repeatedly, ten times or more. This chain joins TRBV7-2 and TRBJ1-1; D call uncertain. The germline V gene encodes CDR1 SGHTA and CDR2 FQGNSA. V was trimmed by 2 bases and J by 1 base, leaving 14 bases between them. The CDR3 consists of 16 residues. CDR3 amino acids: CASSLPQTVKNTEAFF. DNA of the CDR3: TGTGCCAGCAGCTTACCCCAAACAGTAAAGAACACTGAAGCTTTCTTT.

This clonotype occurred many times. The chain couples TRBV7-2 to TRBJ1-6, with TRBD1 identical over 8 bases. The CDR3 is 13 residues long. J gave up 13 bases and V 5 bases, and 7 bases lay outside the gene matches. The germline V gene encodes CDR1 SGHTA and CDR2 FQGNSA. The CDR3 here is CASSPRQGLPLHF. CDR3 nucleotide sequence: TGTGCCAGCAGCCCCCGACAGGGGCTCCCCCTCCACTTT.